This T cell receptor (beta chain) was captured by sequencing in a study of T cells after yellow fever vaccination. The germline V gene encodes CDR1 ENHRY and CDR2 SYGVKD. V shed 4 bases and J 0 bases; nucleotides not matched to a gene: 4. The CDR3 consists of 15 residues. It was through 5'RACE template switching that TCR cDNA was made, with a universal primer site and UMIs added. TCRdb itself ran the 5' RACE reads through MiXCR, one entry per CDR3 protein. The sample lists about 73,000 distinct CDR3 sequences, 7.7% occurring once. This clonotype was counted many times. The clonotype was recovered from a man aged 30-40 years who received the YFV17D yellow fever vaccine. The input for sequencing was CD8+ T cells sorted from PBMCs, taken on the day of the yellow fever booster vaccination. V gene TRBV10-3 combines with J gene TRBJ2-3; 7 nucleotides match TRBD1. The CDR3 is CAISAGQVSTDTQYF. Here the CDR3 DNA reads TGTGCCATCAGTGCCGGACAGGTTAGCACAGATACGCAGTATTTT.